The clone carrying this TCR beta chain was seen at least ten times. From RNA transcripts, TCR beta CDR3 regions were amplified. The HTBI primer set was used in a first-round RT-PCR of the TCR CDR3. TCRdb processed the multiplex PCR reads anew with MiXCR; each CDR3 protein has one entry. The repertoire holds 450,000 to 700,000 distinct CDR3 sequences, with about 45% as singletons. These data belong to a study of T cells in Graves' hyperthyroidism and ophthalmopathy. The CDR3 length is 14 residues. Germline assignment: CDR1 MNHEY and CDR2 SVGAGI. V trimming: 8 bases; J trimming: 2 bases; junction bases outside the gene matches: 7. Patients with uncontrolled infections, other autoimmune diseases, pregnancy or lactation were excluded.

The J gene is TRBJ1-1, the V gene TRBV6-5, with 8 nucleotides matching TRBD1. This receptor was taken from an adult woman with Graves' disease, either hyperthyroidism or ophthalmopathy (not recorded which). Sequencing was carried out using peripheral blood or thyroid tissue (not recorded which). The CDR3 bases are TGTGCCAGCCACACTGCAGGGGGCAACACTGAAGCTTTCTTT. This sequence encodes CASHTAGGNTEAFF.